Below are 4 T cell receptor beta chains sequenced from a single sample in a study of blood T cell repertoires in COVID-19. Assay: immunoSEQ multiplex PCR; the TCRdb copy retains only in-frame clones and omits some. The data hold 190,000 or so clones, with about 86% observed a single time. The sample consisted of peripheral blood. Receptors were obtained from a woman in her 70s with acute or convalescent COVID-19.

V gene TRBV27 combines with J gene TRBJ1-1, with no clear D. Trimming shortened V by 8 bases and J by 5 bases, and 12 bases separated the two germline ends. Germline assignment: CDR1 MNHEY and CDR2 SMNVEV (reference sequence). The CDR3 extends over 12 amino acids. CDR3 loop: CASGSRATEAFF. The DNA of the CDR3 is TGTGCCAGCGGGAGCCGAGCAACTGAAGCTTTCTTT.

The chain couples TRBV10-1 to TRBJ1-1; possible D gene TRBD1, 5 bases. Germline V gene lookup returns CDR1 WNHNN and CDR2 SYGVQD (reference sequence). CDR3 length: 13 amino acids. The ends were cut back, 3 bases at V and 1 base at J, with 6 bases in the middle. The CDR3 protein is CASSDQGNTEAFF. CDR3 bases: TGCGCCAGCAGTGACCAGGGGAACACTGAAGCTTTCTTT.

The CDR3 loop is CASRPQRDVLDEQFF. The CDR3 bases are TGTGCCAGCCGCCCCCAGCGGGATGTGTTGGATGAGCAGTTCTTC. This chain joins TRBV6-2 or TRBV6-3 and TRBJ2-1, with 7 bases lining up with TRBD2. V was pared by 8 bases and J by 8 bases, with 15 bases of the junction left unmatched. From germline, CDR1 is MNHEY and CDR2 SVGEGT. This CDR3 has 15 amino acids.

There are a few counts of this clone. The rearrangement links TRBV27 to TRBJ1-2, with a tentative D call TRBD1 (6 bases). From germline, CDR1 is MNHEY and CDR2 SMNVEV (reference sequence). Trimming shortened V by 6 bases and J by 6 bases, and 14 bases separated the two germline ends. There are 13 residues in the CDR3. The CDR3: CASSRGGADGYTF. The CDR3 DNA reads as TGTGCCAGCAGCCGGGGGGGGGCTGATGGCTACACCTTC.